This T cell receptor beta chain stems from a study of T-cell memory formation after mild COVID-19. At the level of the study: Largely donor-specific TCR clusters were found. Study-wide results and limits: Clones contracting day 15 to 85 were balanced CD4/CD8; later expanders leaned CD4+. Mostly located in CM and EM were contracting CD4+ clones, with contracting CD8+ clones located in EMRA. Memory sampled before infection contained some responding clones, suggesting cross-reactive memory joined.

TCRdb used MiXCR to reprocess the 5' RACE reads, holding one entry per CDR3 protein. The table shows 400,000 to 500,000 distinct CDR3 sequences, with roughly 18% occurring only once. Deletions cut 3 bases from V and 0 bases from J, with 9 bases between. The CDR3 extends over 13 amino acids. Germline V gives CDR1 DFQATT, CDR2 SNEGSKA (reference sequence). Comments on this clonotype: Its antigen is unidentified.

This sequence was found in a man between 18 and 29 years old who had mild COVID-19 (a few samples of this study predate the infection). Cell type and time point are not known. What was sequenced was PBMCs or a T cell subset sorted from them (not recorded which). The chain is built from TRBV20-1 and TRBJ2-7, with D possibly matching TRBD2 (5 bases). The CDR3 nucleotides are TGCAGTGCTAGGGACTTTGGCTCCTACGAGCAGTACTTC. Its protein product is CSARDFGSYEQYF.